This T cell receptor (beta chain) was sequenced in a study of OX40 agonist ivuxolimab in advanced cancers. Across the study: Patients were treated with ivuxolimab, an agonistic anti-OX40 (CD134) antibody. Aged 23 to 79 with a mean of roughly 65 years, they were roughly 83% male. General observations from the study: Antigen specificity remained undetermined for the expanded peripheral T cells.

Data came from immunoSEQ multiplex PCR; TCRdb stores just in-frame clones and leaves some out. The repertoire holds about 56,000 clones, with roughly nine tenths as singletons. Remarks on this clone: The target antigen is unknown.

This CDR3 is 13 amino acids long. Trimming stripped 3 bases from V and 7 bases from J, with 12 bases between. Per the germline V gene, CDR1 is MDHEN and CDR2 is SYDVKM. Patients who had autoimmune disease history or got systemic immunosuppression were left out. The material was CD4+ or CD8+ T cells sorted from blood, obtained in a trial of the OX40 agonist ivuxolimab. This receptor was taken from an adult with an advanced solid tumor such as melanoma, head and neck, liver or kidney cancer. V and J are TRBV28 and TRBJ1-1, with a tentative D call TRBD1 (5 bases). The CDR3, as DNA: TGTGCCAGCAGTTTCCCAGGGAAGAATGAAGCTTTCTTT. Amino acids: CASSFPGKNEAFF.